This T cell receptor (beta chain) came from a study of T-cell reconstitution after alpha-beta-depleted transplantation in children. It was with unique molecular identifiers that the TCRbeta library was prepared. TCRdb processed the PCR reads anew with MiXCR; each CDR3 protein has one entry. The sample has around 450,000 distinct CDR3 sequences, 15% to 20% seen once. This clonotype was seen only a few times. Its cognate antigen is unknown. Findings of the study overall: Surviving recipient T cells and thymic progenitors accounted for the high day-60 TCRbeta diversity observed in some patients. By one year post-transplant, T-cell counts and diversity largely arose from T cells that were newly produced.

Sequencing was performed on PBMCs, mostly from graft donor cells, taken 360 days after TCRalphabeta/CD19-depleted stem cell transplant. This clonotype originated in a boy younger than two who had a stem cell transplant for Wiskott-Aldrich syndrome, so the T cells may come from the graft donor.

The CDR3: CASSYLPGTYGETQYF. The CDR3 bases are TGTGCCAGCAGTTATCTCCCAGGGACATACGGAGAGACCCAGTACTTC. The rearrangement joins TRBV6-5 to TRBJ2-5, with a possible D match to TRBD1 (6 bases). There are 16 residues in the CDR3. Trimming removed 3 bases from V and 4 bases from J, with 18 bases in between. Germline V lookup: CDR1 MNHEY, CDR2 SVGAGI.